These T cell receptor beta chains were read from a single sample in a study of T cells in tumors and immune-related adverse events. TCRdb's copy holds only in-frame clones and misses some; the assay was immunoSEQ multiplex PCR. The table records roughly 24,000 clones, around 90% of them present only once. The sequencing used lymph node tissue, collected from a patient treated with anti-PD-1 therapy. The receptors shown here come from a female donor with metastatic renal cell carcinoma. Each CDR3 is given with its conserved first and last residue. A D gene is named only where the DNA matches it firmly. Clone size is given for some rows only: seen once, a few or many times, or a class if the clone is expanded.

-	once	TRBV5-4	TRBJ1-1	CASSLVGGTNTEAFF	TGTGCCAGCAGCTTGGTGGGGGGGACGAACACTGAAGCTTTCTTT
TRBD1	-	TRBV5-1	TRBJ1-4	CASSLPTGGREKLFF	TGCGCCAGCAGCTTGCCGACAGGGGGACGAGAAAAACTGTTTTTT
-	-	TRBV28	TRBJ1-2	CASSLSNLYGYTF	TGTGCCAGCAGTTTAAGCAACCTCTATGGCTACACCTTC
-	-	TRBV5-1	TRBJ2-7	CASSAGQGQASYEQYF	TGCGCCAGCAGCGCCGGGCAGGGCCAGGCCTCCTACGAGCAGTACTTC
-	-	TRBV10-3	TRBJ2-5	CAIRGTWGETQYF	TGTGCCATCAGAGGGACTTGGGGAGAGACCCAGTACTTC
-	-	TRBV9	TRBJ2-7	CASSVRPQGYEQYF	TGTGCCAGCAGCGTAAGGCCACAGGGATACGAGCAGTACTTC
-	-	TRBV7-2	TRBJ2-7	CASSLIYEQYF	TGTGCCAGCAGCTTAATTTACGAGCAGTACTTC
-	-	TRBV21-1	TRBJ2-7	CASSKASRDPSYEQYF	TGTGCCAGCAGCAAAGCTTCTCGTGACCCCTCCTACGAGCAGTACTTC
-	few	TRBV4-1	TRBJ1-1	CASSQDQAPGAFF	TGCGCCAGCAGCCAAGACCAAGCCCCAGGAGCTTTCTTT
-	-	TRBV7-2	TRBJ1-1	CASRGNLGNTEAFF	TGTGCCAGCAGGGGAAACTTAGGGAACACTGAAGCTTTCTTT
-	-	TRBV7-9	TRBJ2-3	CASSQAAPTDTQYF	TGTGCCAGCAGCCAGGCCGCCCCCACAGATACGCAGTATTTT
-	-	TRBV5-5	TRBJ2-1	CASSPGVSYNEQFF	TGTGCCAGCAGCCCAGGGGTATCCTACAATGAGCAGTTCTTC
-	once	TRBV7-2	TRBJ1-6	CASSLYTINNSPLHF	TGTGCCAGCAGCTTATATACCATCAATAATTCACCCCTCCACTTT
-	-	TRBV7-9	TRBJ1-6	CASSLGSGGAGSPLHF	TGTGCCAGCAGCTTAGGGTCCGGGGGCGCTGGTTCACCCCTCCACTTT
-	-	TRBV4-3	TRBJ2-2	CASSQDGGSTSNTGELFF	TGCGCCAGCAGCCAAGATGGGGGTTCTACCTCGAACACCGGGGAGCTGTTTTTT
TRBD1	once	TRBV19	TRBJ1-3	CASSIGQGNTIYF	TGTGCCAGTAGTATTGGACAGGGTAACACCATATATTTT
TRBD2	-	TRBV10-2	TRBJ2-3	CASSESTTSGGAQADTQYF	TGCGCCAGCAGTGAGTCCACTACTAGCGGGGGGGCCCAAGCAGATACGCAGTATTTT
-	-	TRBV27	TRBJ2-1	CASSRGYNEQFF	TGTGCCAGCAGCCGGGGGTACAATGAGCAGTTCTTC
-	few	TRBV10-1	TRBJ2-2	CASSENSGGELFF	TGCGCCAGCAGTGAGAATTCAGGAGGGGAGCTGTTTTTT
TRBD2	-	TRBV28	TRBJ2-2	CASTLSGAPKAGELFF	TGTGCCAGCACTCTTAGCGGGGCGCCTAAAGCCGGGGAGCTGTTTTTT
-	-	TRBV11-3	TRBJ1-1	CASSYGGRQQAFF	TGTGCCAGCAGCTACGGAGGGAGACAACAAGCTTTCTTT
-	-	TRBV6-4	TRBJ1-5	CASNVFVVNSNQPQHF	TGTGCCAGCAATGTGTTCGTGGTGAATAGCAATCAGCCCCAGCATTTT
-	-	TRBV19	TRBJ1-3	CASSMGINSGNTIYF	TGTGCCAGTAGTATGGGTATTAACTCTGGAAACACCATATATTTT
-	few	TRBV28	TRBJ1-1	CASSPGTNTEAFF	TGTGCCAGCAGCCCGGGAACTAACACTGAAGCTTTCTTT
TRBD1	-	TRBV7-2	TRBJ1-6	CASSLVGGQGNNSPLHF	TGTGCCAGCAGCCTCGTGGGAGGACAGGGTAATAATTCACCCCTCCACTTT
TRBD1	-	TRBV7-2	TRBJ1-6	CASSWDRVNSPLHF	TGTGCCAGCAGCTGGGACAGGGTCAATTCACCCCTCCACTTT
-	once	TRBV19	TRBJ1-6	CASSITGPPLHF	TGTGCCAGTAGTATAACAGGTCCACCCCTCCACTTT
-	-	TRBV9	TRBJ1-1	CASSEGLMNTEAFF	TGTGCCAGCAGCGAAGGGTTAATGAACACTGAAGCTTTCTTT
-	-	TRBV5-4	TRBJ1-5	CASSQPLTVPSDQPQHF	TGTGCCAGCAGCCAACCGCTGACAGTCCCCTCGGATCAGCCCCAGCATTTT
TRBD1	-	TRBV5-1	TRBJ2-1	CASSSAGQGAGNEQFF	TGCGCCAGCAGCTCAGCGGGACAGGGGGCGGGTAATGAGCAGTTCTTC
TRBD2	-	TRBV10-3	TRBJ2-3	CAITRSPLRAGGPRADTQYF	TGTGCCATCACCAGGTCCCCCCTGAGGGCGGGGGGGCCTCGGGCAGATACGCAGTATTTT
-	-	TRBV28	TRBJ1-2	CASMATDDYGYTF	TGTGCCAGCATGGCAACAGATGACTATGGCTACACCTTC
-	-	TRBV15	TRBJ1-2	CATSRTQTDNYGYTF	TGTGCCACCAGCAGGACTCAGACAGACAACTATGGCTACACCTTC
-	few	TRBV13	TRBJ2-3	CASSLRGAYSTDTQYF	TGTGCCAGCAGCTTAAGGGGGGCCTACAGTACGGATACGCAGTATTTT
-	-	TRBV25-1	TRBJ2-1	CASSESPGRGSYNEQFF	TGTGCCAGCAGTGAATCCCCTGGAAGGGGGTCCTACAATGAGCAGTTCTTC
TRBD1	-	TRBV6-6	TRBJ1-2	CASSAPGTANYGYTF	TGTGCCAGCAGTGCACCCGGGACAGCTAACTATGGCTACACCTTC
TRBD2	-	TRBV9	TRBJ2-3	CASSGSGGVGADTQYF	TGTGCCAGCAGCGGCTCCGGGGGGGTTGGGGCAGATACGCAGTATTTT
-	-	TRBV4-2	TRBJ2-7	CASSFGLGETYEQYF	TGTGCCAGCAGCTTCGGACTCGGGGAGACCTACGAGCAGTACTTC
-	-	TRBV19	TRBJ1-5	CASSPGGRSQPQHF	TGTGCCAGTAGTCCGGGGGGTAGGAGCCAGCCCCAGCATTTT
TRBD1	once	TRBV5-4	TRBJ2-1	CASSPPGQMVNEQFF	TGTGCCAGCAGCCCCCCGGGACAGATGGTTAACGAGCAGTTCTTC
-	-	TRBV6-1	TRBJ1-5	CASSESGVYVPQHF	TGTGCCAGCAGTGAATCCGGGGTTTATGTGCCCCAGCATTTT
-	-	TRBV20-1	TRBJ1-4	CSANRGEKLFF	TGCAGTGCCAACCGGGGGGAAAAACTGTTTTTT
-	-	TRBV5-4	TRBJ1-1	CASSPGHSNTEAFF	TGTGCCAGCAGCCCGGGACACTCGAACACTGAAGCTTTCTTT
-	-	TRBV7-2	TRBJ1-1	CASRGDENTEAFF	TGTGCCAGCAGGGGTGACGAGAACACTGAAGCTTTCTTT
-	-	TRBV19	TRBJ2-1	CASSAGVWNEQFF	TGTGCCAGTAGTGCCGGTGTTTGGAATGAGCAGTTCTTC
-	-	TRBV5-4	TRBJ2-7	CASSFDSYTYEQYF	TGTGCCAGCAGCTTTGACAGTTATACCTACGAGCAGTACTTC
TRBD1	-	TRBV28	TRBJ1-5	CASTALKGTGHQPQHF	TGTGCCAGCACCGCCCTGAAGGGGACAGGGCACCAGCCCCAGCATTTT
TRBD2	-	TRBV19	TRBJ2-1	CASSGSSGGIRYNEQFF	TGTGCCAGTAGTGGGTCTAGCGGGGGGATAAGGTACAATGAGCAGTTCTTC
TRBD1	-	TRBV7-9	TRBJ1-2	CASSSGGAGYGYTF	TGTGCCAGCAGCTCAGGGGGCGCAGGGTATGGCTACACCTTC
TRBD1	-	TRBV5-4	TRBJ2-7	CASSPRLATGAPLF	TGTGCCAGCAGCCCCAGACTCGCAACAGGGGCTCCGTTATTC
-	-	TRBV10-3	TRBJ2-5	CAISLTQHGTQYF	TGTGCCATCAGCCTGACCCAGCACGGGACCCAGTACTTC
-	-	TRBV7-2	TRBJ1-2	CASSLTREYGGYTF	TGTGCCAGCAGCTTAACTCGGGAGTACGGTGGCTACACCTTC
TRBD1	-	TRBV9	TRBJ2-2	CASSVVGQGHTGELFF	TGTGCCAGCAGCGTAGTGGGACAGGGACACACCGGGGAGCTGTTTTTT
-	-	TRBV19	TRBJ1-5	CASSQGPDQPQHF	TGTGCCAGTAGTCAGGGGCCCGATCAGCCCCAGCATTTT
TRBD2	-	TRBV5-1	TRBJ2-5	CASSLAGRAETQYF	TGCGCCAGCAGCTTGGCCGGGAGGGCAGAGACCCAGTACTTC